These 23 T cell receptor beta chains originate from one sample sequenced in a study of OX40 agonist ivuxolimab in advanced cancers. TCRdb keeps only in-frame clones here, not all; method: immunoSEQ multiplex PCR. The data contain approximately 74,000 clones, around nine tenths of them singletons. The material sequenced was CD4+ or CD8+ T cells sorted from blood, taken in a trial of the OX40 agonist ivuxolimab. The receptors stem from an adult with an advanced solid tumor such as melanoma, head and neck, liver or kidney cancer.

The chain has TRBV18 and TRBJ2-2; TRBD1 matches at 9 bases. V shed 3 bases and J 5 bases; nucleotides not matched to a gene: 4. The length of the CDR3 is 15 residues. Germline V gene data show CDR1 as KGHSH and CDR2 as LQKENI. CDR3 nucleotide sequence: TGTGCCAGCTCACCCGGGACAGGGCAGACCGGGGAGCTGTTTTTT. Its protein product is CASSPGTGQTGELFF.

Written as DNA, the CDR3 is TGTGCCAGCGTCCCGACAGGGACAAGGGCCATCTATAGCAATCAGCCCCAGCATTTT. Protein: CASVPTGTRAIYSNQPQHF. V and J are TRBV28 and TRBJ1-5, with 7 bases matching TRBD1. Trimming removed 8 bases from V and 0 bases from J; junction bases left unmatched: 19. Germline V gene sequence: CDR1 MDHEN, CDR2 SYDVKM. CDR3 size: 19 residues.

This chain's CDR3 is CASSTRTGITASYEQYF. The CDR3 nucleotides read TGTGCCAGTAGTACCAGGACAGGGATAACTGCATCCTACGAGCAGTACTTC. The chain recombines TRBV19 with TRBJ2-7; 8 bases agree with TRBD1. V lost 4 bases, J lost 1 base, and 12 bases stayed unmatched. The CDR3 is 17 residues long. Germline loops: CDR1 LNHDA, CDR2 SQIVND (reference sequence).

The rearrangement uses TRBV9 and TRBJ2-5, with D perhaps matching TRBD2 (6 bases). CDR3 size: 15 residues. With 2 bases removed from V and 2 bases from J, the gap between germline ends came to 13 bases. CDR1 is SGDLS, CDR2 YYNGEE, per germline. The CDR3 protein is CASSVAGTKQETQYF. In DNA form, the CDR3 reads TGTGCCAGCAGCGTGGCGGGGACCAAGCAAGAGACCCAGTACTTC.

CDR3 sequence reads: CASSLGGSVAFF. CDR3 DNA sequence: TGTGCCAGCAGTCTAGGGGGTTCAGTAGCTTTCTTT. This chain uses TRBV7-9 with TRBJ1-1; the D gene is possibly TRBD1 (6 bases). Germline lookup yields CDR1 SEHNR and CDR2 FQNEAQ (reference sequence). CDR3 length: 12 residues. The ends were cut back, 6 bases at V and 10 bases at J, with 15 bases in the middle.

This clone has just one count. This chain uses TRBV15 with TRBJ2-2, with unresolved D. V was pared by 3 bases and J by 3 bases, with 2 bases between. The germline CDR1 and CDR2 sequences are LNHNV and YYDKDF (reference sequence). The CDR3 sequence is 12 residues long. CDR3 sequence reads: CATSRYTGELFF. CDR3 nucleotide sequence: TGTGCCACCAGCAGGTACACCGGGGAGCTGTTTTTT.

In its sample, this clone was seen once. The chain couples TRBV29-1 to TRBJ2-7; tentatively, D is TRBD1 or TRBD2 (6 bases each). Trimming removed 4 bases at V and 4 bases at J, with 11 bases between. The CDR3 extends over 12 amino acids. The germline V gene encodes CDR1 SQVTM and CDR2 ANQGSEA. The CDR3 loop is CSVVGGTYEQYF. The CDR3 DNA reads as TGCAGCGTTGTCGGCGGGACATACGAGCAGTACTTC.

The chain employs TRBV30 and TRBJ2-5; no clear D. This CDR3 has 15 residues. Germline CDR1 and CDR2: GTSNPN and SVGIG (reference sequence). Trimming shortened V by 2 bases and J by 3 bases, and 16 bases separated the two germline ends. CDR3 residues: CAWSLGSRIEETQYF. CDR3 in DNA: TGTGCCTGGAGTCTAGGGTCTAGGATAGAAGAGACCCAGTACTTC.

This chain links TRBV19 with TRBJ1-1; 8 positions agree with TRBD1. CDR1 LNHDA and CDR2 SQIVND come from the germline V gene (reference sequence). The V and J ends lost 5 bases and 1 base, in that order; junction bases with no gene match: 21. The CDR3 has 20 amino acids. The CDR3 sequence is CASSPPLAALGQGRNTEAFF. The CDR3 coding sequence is TGTGCCAGTAGTCCCCCTCTGGCGGCTCTCGGACAGGGAAGGAACACTGAAGCTTTCTTT.

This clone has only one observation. CDR3 in DNA: TGTGCCAGCAGCTTAGGGATTGACAGGAGGATTGTAGATACGCAGTATTTT. Translation gives CASSLGIDRRIVDTQYF. The gene calls are TRBV7-9 and TRBJ2-3, with D possibly being TRBD1 (6 bases). The germline V gene has CDR1 SEHNR and CDR2 FQNEAQ (reference sequence). This CDR3 spans 17 amino acids. V dropped 1 base and J dropped 5 bases, with 19 bases sitting between them.

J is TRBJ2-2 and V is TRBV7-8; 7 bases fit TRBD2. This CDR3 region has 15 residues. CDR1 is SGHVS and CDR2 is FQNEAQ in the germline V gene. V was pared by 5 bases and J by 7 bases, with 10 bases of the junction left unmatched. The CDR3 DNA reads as TGTGCCAGCAGCGTGGGACTACTAGGTGACGGGGAGCTGTTTTTT. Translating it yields CASSVGLLGDGELFF.

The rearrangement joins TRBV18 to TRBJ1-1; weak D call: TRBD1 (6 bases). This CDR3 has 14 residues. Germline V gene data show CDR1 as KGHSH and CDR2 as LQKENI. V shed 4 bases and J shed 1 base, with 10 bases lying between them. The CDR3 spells CASSQGGRNTEAFF. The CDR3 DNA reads TGTGCCAGCTCACAAGGGGGAAGGAACACTGAAGCTTTCTTT.

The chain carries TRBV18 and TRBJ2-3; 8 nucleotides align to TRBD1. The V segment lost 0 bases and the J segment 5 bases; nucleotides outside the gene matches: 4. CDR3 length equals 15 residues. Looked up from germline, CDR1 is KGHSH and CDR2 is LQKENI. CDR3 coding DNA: TGTGCCAGCTCACCACCGGGACAGGAGCAAGATACGCAGTATTTT. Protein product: CASSPPGQEQDTQYF.

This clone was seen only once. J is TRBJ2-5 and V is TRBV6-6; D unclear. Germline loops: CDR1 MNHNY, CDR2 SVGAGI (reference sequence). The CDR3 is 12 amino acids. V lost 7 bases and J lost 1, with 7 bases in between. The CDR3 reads CASTWSQETQYF. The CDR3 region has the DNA TGTGCCAGCACCTGGAGCCAAGAGACCCAGTACTTC.

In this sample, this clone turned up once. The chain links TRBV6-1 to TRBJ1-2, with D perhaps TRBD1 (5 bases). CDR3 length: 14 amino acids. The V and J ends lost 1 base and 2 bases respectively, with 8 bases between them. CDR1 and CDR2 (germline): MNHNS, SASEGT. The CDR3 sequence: CASSEVRGNYGYTF. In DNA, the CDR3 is TGTGCCAGCAGTGAAGTGCGGGGGAACTATGGCTACACCTTC.

CDR3 in amino acids: CASSIGEASDTQYF. The CDR3 region has the DNA TGTGCCAGTAGTATAGGAGAAGCTTCTGATACGCAGTATTTT. The rearrangement joins TRBV19 to TRBJ2-3; D is ambiguous. The germline V gene has CDR1 LNHDA and CDR2 SQIVND (reference sequence). The CDR3 extends over 14 amino acids. V lost 1 base and J lost 6, with 11 bases in between. Together with reference TRBV19 and TRBJ2-3, the CDR3 gives the full variable domain: DGGITQSPKYLFRKEGQNVTLSCEQNLNHDAMYWYRQDPGQGLRLIYYSQIVNDFQKGDIAEGYSVSREKKESFPLTVTSAQKNPTAFYLCASSIGEASDTQYFGPGTRLTVL.

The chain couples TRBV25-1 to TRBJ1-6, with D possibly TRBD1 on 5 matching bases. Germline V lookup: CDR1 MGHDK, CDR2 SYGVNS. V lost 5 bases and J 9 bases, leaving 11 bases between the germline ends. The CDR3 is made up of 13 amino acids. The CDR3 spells CASSSVGGSPLHF. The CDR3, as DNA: TGTGCCAGCAGTTCTGTGGGGGGTTCACCCCTCCACTTT.

DNA for the CDR3: TGTGCCAGCAGCCAAGGAGTGGGGACATACAATGAGCAGTTCTTC. This sequence encodes CASSQGVGTYNEQFF. V and J are TRBV14 and TRBJ2-1; perhaps TRBD1 as D (6 bases). The ends were cut back, 1 base at V and 4 bases at J, with 11 bases in the middle. In germline, CDR1 is SGHDN, CDR2 FVKESK. The CDR3 loop spans 15 amino acids.

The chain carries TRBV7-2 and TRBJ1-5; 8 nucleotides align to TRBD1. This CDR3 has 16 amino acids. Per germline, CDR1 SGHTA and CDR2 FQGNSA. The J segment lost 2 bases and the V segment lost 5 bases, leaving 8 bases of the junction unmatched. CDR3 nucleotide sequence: TGTGCCAGCAGCGACAGGGGCGGTTGGGGCAATCAGCCCCAGCATTTT. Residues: CASSDRGGWGNQPQHF.

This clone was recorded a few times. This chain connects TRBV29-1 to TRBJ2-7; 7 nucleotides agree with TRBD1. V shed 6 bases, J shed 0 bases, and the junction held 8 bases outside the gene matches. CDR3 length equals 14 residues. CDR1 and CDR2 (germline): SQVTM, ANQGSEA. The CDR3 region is CSVTRTGRSYEQYF. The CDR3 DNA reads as TGCAGCGTCACTAGGACAGGACGCTCCTACGAGCAGTACTTC.

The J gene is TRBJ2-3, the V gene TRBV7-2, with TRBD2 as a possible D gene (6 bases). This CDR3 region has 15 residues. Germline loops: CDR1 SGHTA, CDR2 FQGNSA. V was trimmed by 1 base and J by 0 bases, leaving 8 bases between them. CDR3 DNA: TGTGCCAGCAGCTTAGTGCGGGGAAGCACAGATACGCAGTATTTT. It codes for CASSLVRGSTDTQYF.

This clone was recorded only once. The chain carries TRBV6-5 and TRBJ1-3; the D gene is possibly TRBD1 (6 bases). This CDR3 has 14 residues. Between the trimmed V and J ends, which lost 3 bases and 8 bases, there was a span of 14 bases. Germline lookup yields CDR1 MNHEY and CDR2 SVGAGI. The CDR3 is CASSYGGGRDTIYF. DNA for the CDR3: TGTGCCAGCAGTTATGGCGGGGGCCGGGACACCATATATTTT.

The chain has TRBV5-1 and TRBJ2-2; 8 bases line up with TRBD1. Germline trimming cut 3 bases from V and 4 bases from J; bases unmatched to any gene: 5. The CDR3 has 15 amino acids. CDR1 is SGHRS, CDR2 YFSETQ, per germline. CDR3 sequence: CASSSTGDRTGELFF. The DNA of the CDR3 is TGCGCCAGCAGCTCGACAGGGGACCGCACCGGGGAGCTGTTTTTT.